This TCR beta chain was captured by sequencing in a study of shared clonotypes between healthy human individuals. The CDR3 covers 12 residues. CDR1 and CDR2 (germline): SQVTM, ANQGSEA. Trimming stripped 8 bases from V and 5 bases from J, with 13 bases between. The sorted-subset replicate PCRs were given roughly 200 ng DNA, which is tens of thousands of T cell genomes. Method: immunoSEQ multiplex PCR; TCRdb's copy keeps in-frame clones and lacks some. The data show a few million clones, roughly 92% seen once. The TCR comes from a man in his late teens or twenties in good health. Some clones in this sample may be carry-over from other donors' samples. The chain uses TRBV29-1 and TRBJ1-5; D is uncertain. The sequencing input was naive CD4+ T cells from PBMCs. Subset meaning: CD45RA+ positively selected. CDR3 in amino acids: CSPEAVDQPQHF. The CDR3 coding sequence is TGCAGCCCCGAAGCGGTGGATCAGCCCCAGCATTTT. Complete variable domain (other parts from reference TRBV29-1 and TRBJ1-5): SAVISQKPSRDICQRGTSLTIQCQVDSQVTMMFWYRQQPGQSLTLIATANQGSEATYESGFVIDKFPISRPNLTFSTLTVSNMSPEDSSIYLCSPEAVDQPQHFGDGTRLSIL.